This T cell receptor beta chain was recorded in a study of human T cells and chemical hapten exposure. Study findings and constraints: The study found that PT1 expanded TCR counts correlated positively with patch test score. DPC sensitization produced no change in TCRs with frequency above 1 in 1000.

Separate cDNA molecules received unique molecular identifiers, which the library attached to them. TCRdb reprocessed the RACE reads with MiXCR, giving one entry per CDR3 protein. The data show a few hundred thousand distinct CDR3 sequences, about 5.4% seen once. This clonotype was detected ten times or more. The target antigen is unknown. As for time point: pre-sensitization, week 0. Regarding treatment: therapeutic diphenylcyclopropenone sensitization with weekly scalp DPC. The clonotype originates from a woman in her late teens or twenties with alopecia areata. Some clones in this sample may be carry-over from other donors' samples. The sequencing used whole blood, collected in connection with sensitization to the hapten diphenylcyclopropenone (DPC).

CDR3 coding DNA: TGTGCCAGCACCGTGACTAGCGGGGGAAAAGATACGCAGTATTTT. It yields the protein CASTVTSGGKDTQYF. This chain links TRBV12-3 or TRBV12-4 with TRBJ2-3; 12 bases are a match to TRBD2. The V segment lost 7 bases and the J segment 5 bases; nucleotides outside the gene matches: 7. This CDR3 is 15 amino acids long.